One sample yielded the 26 T cell receptor beta chains listed below, sequenced in a study of technical replicates of blood from a few donors. Measured with immunoSEQ multiplex PCR; TCRdb has only the in-frame clones, and not every one. Of over 85,000 clones in the sample, roughly 94% were seen once. The sample was T cells isolated from PBMCs. These receptors all stem from a human donor in good health.

The chain carries TRBV27 and TRBJ1-5; a weak D match, TRBD1 (5 bases). The CDR3 is made up of 17 amino acids. Trimming cost V 2 bases and J 2 bases, with 16 bases left between them. Germline values: CDR1 MNHEY, CDR2 SMNVEV (reference sequence). The CDR3 loop reads CASSLISGIGGNQPQHF. Here the CDR3 DNA reads TGTGCCAGCAGTTTAATTTCAGGGATAGGAGGCAATCAGCCCCAGCATTTT.

The gene calls are TRBV7-9 and TRBJ2-7; tentative D call: TRBD1 (5 bases). CDR1 and CDR2 from the germline V gene are SEHNR and FQNEAQ (reference sequence). This CDR3 is 12 amino acids long. Between the trimmed V and J ends, which lost 5 bases and 6 bases, there was a span of 11 bases. As DNA, the CDR3 is TGTGCCAGCAGCGGAGACAGTCCCGAGCAGTACTTC. Protein: CASSGDSPEQYF.

V gene TRBV18 combines with J gene TRBJ2-2; the D gene is possibly TRBD1 (5 bases). The CDR3 is 15 amino acids. The V gene's germline CDR1 is KGHSH and CDR2 LQKENI. V shed 6 bases and J shed 4 bases, with 15 bases lying between them. The CDR3 DNA is TGTGCCAGCTCTCACGGCAGGGAAAGCACCGGGGAGCTGTTTTTT. This translates into CASSHGRESTGELFF.

The chain is built from TRBV6-6 and TRBJ2-5; D remains unclear. CDR3 length equals 13 residues. Trimming stripped 5 bases from V and 7 bases from J, with 14 bases between. The germline V gene encodes CDR1 MNHNY and CDR2 SVGAGI (reference sequence). CDR3 DNA sequence: TGTGCCAGCAGTCGAACGAGAGAAAGGACCCAGTACTTC. Translation: CASSRTRERTQYF.

This chain joins TRBV13 and TRBJ1-1, with 7 bases lining up with TRBD1. CDR3 size: 14 residues. Germline CDR1 reads PRHDT; CDR2 reads FYEKMQ (reference sequence). V was clipped by 4 bases and J by 5 bases; unmatched bases: 7. DNA for the CDR3: TGTGCCAGCAGCTCCACAGGGGAAGGGACTGAAGCTTTCTTT. The encoded protein is CASSSTGEGTEAFF.

The chain combines TRBV25-1 with TRBJ1-2; D unresolved. Germline loops: CDR1 MGHDK, CDR2 SYGVNS. The CDR3 is made up of 14 amino acids. V lost 3 bases and J lost 4, with 12 bases in between. CDR3 nucleotide sequence: TGTGCCAGCAGTGATCAGGTCCGTGGCTATGGCTACACCTTC. This translates into CASSDQVRGYGYTF.

The chain links TRBV10-3 to TRBJ2-1; tentative D call: TRBD2 (6 bases). The V gene's germline CDR1 is ENHRY and CDR2 SYGVKD. Deletions cut 11 bases from V and 10 bases from J, with 21 bases between. This CDR3 is 13 amino acids long. The CDR3 loop is CAAGRELRGEQFF. CDR3 DNA sequence: TGTGCCGCCGGCCGGGAGCTACGAGGGGAGCAGTTCTTC.

The gene calls are TRBV7-3 and TRBJ2-2, with D maybe TRBD2 (6 bases). Germline CDR1 SGHTA, CDR2 FQGTGA. Trimming pared 2 bases from V and 3 bases from J, leaving 10 bases between. The CDR3 is 15 residues long. The CDR3 here is CASSLGSGDTGELFF. The CDR3 nucleotides read TGTGCCAGCAGCTTAGGTAGCGGAGACACCGGGGAGCTGTTTTTT.

This clone showed up just a few times. The rearrangement uses TRBV6-6 and TRBJ1-3; 7 positions agree with TRBD1. Trimming at V came to 5 bases and at J to 0 bases, leaving 4 bases not matched to a gene. The CDR3 has 15 amino acids. CDR1 and CDR2 from the germline V gene are MNHNY and SVGAGI (reference sequence). The CDR3: CASSRQGLSGNTIYF. DNA of the CDR3: TGTGCCAGCAGTCGACAGGGCCTCTCTGGAAACACCATATATTTT.

The DNA of the CDR3 is TGTGCCAGCTCACCAGCTAGCGGGATGGTCGGGGAGCTGTTTTTT. Protein product: CASSPASGMVGELFF. V is TRBV18 and J is TRBJ2-2, with 9 bases that match TRBD2. Germline loops: CDR1 KGHSH, CDR2 LQKENI. The CDR3 contains 15 residues. V lost 2 bases, J lost 7 bases, and 5 bases stayed unmatched.

V gene TRBV28 combines with J gene TRBJ1-5; unclear D gene. This CDR3 is 14 amino acids long. V dropped 3 bases and J dropped 1 base, with 7 bases sitting between them. CDR1 is MDHEN and CDR2 is SYDVKM in the germline V gene. CDR3 protein: CASSFGLSNQPQHF. For the CDR3, the DNA is TGTGCCAGCAGTTTCGGGTTGAGCAATCAGCCCCAGCATTTT. Full variable domain (remainder filled in from reference TRBV28 and TRBJ1-5): DVKVTQSSRYLVKRTGEKVFLECVQDMDHENMFWYRQDPGLGLRLIYFSYDVKMKEKGDIPEGYSVSREKKERFSLILESASTNQTSMYLCASSFGLSNQPQHFGDGTRLSIL.

V is TRBV5-8 and J is TRBJ1-5; 9 bases match TRBD1. V trimming: 7 bases; J trimming: 6 bases; junction bases outside the gene matches: 8. The CDR3 length is 14 residues. From germline, CDR1 is SGHTS and CDR2 YDEGEE. CDR3 nucleotides: TGTGCCAGCCCGTCGGGACAGGGTGTTCAGCCCCAGCATTTT. Translation: CASPSGQGVQPQHF.

This chain joins TRBV7-2 and TRBJ2-3; tentative D call: TRBD1 (9 bases). Trimming took 5 bases from V and 3 from J, leaving 24 bases between them. CDR1 is SGHTA, CDR2 FQGNSA, per germline. This CDR3 is built from 18 residues. CDR3 in DNA: TGTGCCAGCAGCGCCTGGACAGGGGTTCGGGGGGGAACAGATACGCAGTATTTT. Translated: CASSAWTGVRGGTDTQYF.

In this sample, this clone turned up a few times. The V gene is TRBV15, the J gene TRBJ1-1; D may be TRBD1 (6 bases). Trimming removed 5 bases at V and 0 bases at J, with 10 bases between. The germline gives CDR1 LNHNV, CDR2 YYDKDF (reference sequence). The CDR3 spans 14 residues. The CDR3 loop reads CATSPGQLNTEAFF. The CDR3 nucleotides are TGTGCCACCAGCCCAGGACAGTTGAACACTGAAGCTTTCTTT. Complete variable domain (other parts from reference TRBV15 and TRBJ1-1): DAMVIQNPRYQVTQFGKPVTLSCSQTLNHNVMYWYQQKSSQAPKLLFHYYDKDFNNEADTPDNFQSRRPNTSFCFLDIRSPGLGDTAMYLCATSPGQLNTEAFFGQGTRLTVV.

On this clone: A junction boundary mismatches the germline segment, possibly from a read error. The CDR3 nucleotides read TGCGCCAGCAGCCAAGAGGGACAGGGGGTGGACTTC. This translates into CASSQEGQGVDF. The rearrangement uses TRBV4-1 and TRBJ2-5, with TRBD1 matching 11 bases. The CDR3 covers 12 residues. The germline V gene has CDR1 MGHRA and CDR2 YSYEKL.

The chain recombines TRBV9 with TRBJ2-2, with D unclear. In germline, CDR1 is SGDLS, CDR2 YYNGEE. This CDR3 comprises 12 residues. V lost 9 bases to trimming and J lost 7 bases, with 13 bases between them. CDR3 region: CAITRVGGELFF. In DNA form, the CDR3 reads TGTGCCATAACACGGGTCGGCGGGGAGCTGTTTTTT.

V gene TRBV28 combines with J gene TRBJ1-1; 8 positions match TRBD1. Germline loops: CDR1 MDHEN, CDR2 SYDVKM. The CDR3 consists of 15 residues. V was clipped by 5 bases and J by 1 base; unmatched bases: 6. The CDR3 coding sequence is TGTGCCAGCAGTCCGGGACAGGTGGGGAACACTGAAGCTTTCTTT. Protein sequence: CASSPGQVGNTEAFF.

This chain connects TRBV19 to TRBJ2-7; 7 positions match TRBD2. The germline CDR1 and CDR2 sequences are LNHDA and SQIVND (reference sequence). CDR3 length equals 16 residues. Trimming took 2 bases from V and 5 from J; bases not matched to a gene: 12. The chain's CDR3 is CASSIPSGKQLDEQYF. CDR3 coding DNA: TGTGCCAGTAGTATACCCAGCGGGAAACAGTTGGACGAGCAGTACTTC.

The V call is TRBV2, the J call TRBJ1-1; 7 nucleotides match TRBD1. With 6 bases clipped from V and 4 bases from J, the junction kept 8 bases outside the gene matches. Germline CDR1 and CDR2: SNHLY and FYNNEI. The CDR3 totals 14 residues. CDR3 nucleotides: TGTGCCAGCAGCGGGGACAGATTGCCCACTGAAGCTTTCTTT. It yields the protein CASSGDRLPTEAFF.

As for this clone: Other nucleotide sequences from this sample produce the same CDR3. The chain joins TRBV4-3 to TRBJ2-3; 10 nucleotides match TRBD2. Losses at the gene ends were 3 bases for V and 0 bases for J; bases not matched to a gene: 0. The CDR3 has 15 amino acids. CDR1 and CDR2 from the germline V gene are LGHNA and YSLEER. This chain's CDR3 is CASSQTSGSTDTQYF. The DNA for the CDR3 is TGCGCCAGCAGCCAGACTAGCGGGAGCACAGATACGCAGTATTTT.

This clone was seen once. The chain employs TRBV19 and TRBJ1-5, with 7 bases identical to TRBD1. The J segment lost 5 bases and the V segment lost 5 bases, leaving 6 bases of the junction unmatched. Germline-derived CDR1 and CDR2 are LNHDA and SQIVND (reference sequence). CDR3 length: 14 residues. In DNA form, the CDR3 reads TGTGCCAGTAGTGCGGGACAGACCCATCAGCCCCAGCATTTT. It encodes CASSAGQTHQPQHF.

The chain employs TRBV9 and TRBJ2-7; a weak D match, TRBD2 (5 bases). The germline V and J ends were trimmed by 1 base and 4 bases, with 6 bases remaining between them. CDR1 and CDR2 from the germline V gene are SGDLS and YYNGEE. The CDR3 spans 12 residues. In DNA form, the CDR3 reads TGTGCCAGCAGCGTAACGGGGTACGAGCAGTACTTC. Protein: CASSVTGYEQYF.

V usage is TRBV28 and J usage is TRBJ2-7; D uncertain. This CDR3 region has 15 residues. CDR1 MDHEN and CDR2 SYDVKM come from the germline V gene. The V end lost 5 bases, the J end lost 1 base, and 15 bases lay between the germline ends. CDR3 coding DNA: TGTGCCAGCAGTCTCACCGGGTCCCTATCCTACGAGCAGTACTTC. Translating it yields CASSLTGSLSYEQYF.

CDR3 residues: CASSEWDSSYGYTF. CDR3 bases: TGTGCCAGCAGTGAATGGGACAGCTCCTATGGCTACACCTTC. The rearrangement uses TRBV6-1 and TRBJ1-2; 7 bases are a match to TRBD1. The CDR3 sequence is 14 residues long. The V gene end was trimmed by 2 bases and the J gene end by 4 bases; junction bases not matched to a gene: 4. CDR1 and CDR2 from the germline V gene are MNHNS and SASEGT.

DNA for the CDR3: TGTGCCAGCAGCTTAGGTCGCCAGGGGATGGGGAACACTGAAGCTTTCTTT. Translated: CASSLGRQGMGNTEAFF. The chain is built from TRBV11-3 and TRBJ1-1, with D possibly being TRBD1 (6 bases). Deletions cut 1 base from V and 1 base from J, with 16 bases between. Per germline, CDR1 SGHNT and CDR2 YENEEA. This CDR3 has 17 residues.

This chain links TRBV28 with TRBJ2-1; 7 bases are shared with TRBD2. Germline V gives CDR1 MDHEN, CDR2 SYDVKM. The CDR3 contains 14 residues. Germline trimming cut 3 bases from V and 3 bases from J; bases unmatched to any gene: 2. CDR3 bases: TGTGCCAGCAGTTTCAGGACTAGCTACAATGAGCAGTTCTTC. Amino acids: CASSFRTSYNEQFF.